The 26 T cell receptor beta chains reported below all come from one sample, sequenced in a study of blood T cell repertoires in COVID-19. Here immunoSEQ multiplex PCR was the method, and the copy in TCRdb shows in-frame clones only, minus some. The repertoire holds around 140,000 clones, with under 90% as singletons. The sample consisted of PBMCs or T cells enriched from blood (not recorded which). These receptors originate from a middle-aged man with acute COVID-19.

The rearrangement uses TRBV7-3 and TRBJ1-1; D is perhaps TRBD1 (6 bases). Germline values: CDR1 SGHTA, CDR2 FQGTGA. CDR3 length: 13 residues. Trimming removed 5 bases at V and 4 bases at J, with 11 bases between. The CDR3 DNA follows: TGTGCCAGCAGCACCCAGGGGAGCACTGAAGCTTTCTTT. It is translated as CASSTQGSTEAFF.

This chain connects TRBV6-6 to TRBJ2-1; 11 bases align to TRBD2. With 5 bases clipped from V and 4 bases from J, the junction kept 4 bases outside the gene matches. The CDR3 spans 15 residues. Germline-derived CDR1 and CDR2 are MNHNY and SVGAGI (reference sequence). The CDR3 DNA is TGTGCCAGCAGTACAACTAGCGGGAGTTACAATGAGCAGTTCTTC. It is translated as CASSTTSGSYNEQFF.

The count of this clone is one. The chain links TRBV19 to TRBJ1-5; D is uncertain. The ends were cut back, 5 bases at V and 5 bases at J, with 10 bases in the middle. CDR1 and CDR2 (germline): LNHDA, SQIVND (reference sequence). The length of the CDR3 is 13 residues. CDR3 region: CASSAVRDQPQHF. DNA for the CDR3: TGTGCCAGTAGTGCAGTCCGGGATCAGCCCCAGCATTTT.

The gene calls are TRBV30 and TRBJ1-1, with D unclear. V lost 0 bases and J 7 bases, leaving 6 bases between the germline ends. The CDR3 has 11 residues. Germline values: CDR1 GTSNPN, CDR2 SVGIG (reference sequence). CDR3 sequence: CAWSVNGEAFF. CDR3 nucleotides: TGTGCCTGGAGTGTAAACGGTGAAGCTTTCTTT. Full variable domain (missing parts from reference TRBV30 and TRBJ1-1): SQTIHQWPATLVQPVGSPLSLECTVEGTSNPNLYWYRQAAGRGLQLLFYSVGIGQISSEVPQNLSASRPQDRQFILSSKKLLLSDSGFYLCAWSVNGEAFFGQGTRLTVV.

This clone was observed a single time. The chain is built from TRBV27 and TRBJ1-2; tentatively, D is TRBD1 (5 bases). The CDR3 contains 14 residues. CDR1 MNHEY and CDR2 SMNVEV come from the germline V gene (reference sequence). V was clipped by 2 bases and J by 8 bases, with 15 bases between them. CDR3 sequence: CASSLRRGAGGYTF. As DNA, the CDR3 is TGTGCCAGCAGTTTAAGGAGGGGAGCAGGGGGCTACACCTTC.

The V gene is TRBV29-1, the J gene TRBJ2-7, with 9 bases fitting TRBD2. Germline CDR1 SQVTM, CDR2 ANQGSEA. This CDR3 contains 16 residues. The CDR3 loop reads CRGGEGAISRPCEQYF. CDR3 nucleotides: TGCCGCGGGGGGGAGGGGGCGATCTCTCGCCCCTGCGAGCAGTACTTC.

The rearrangement uses TRBV19 and TRBJ2-6, with TRBD1 matching over 8 bases. Germline V gene data show CDR1 as LNHDA and CDR2 as SQIVND (reference sequence). The CDR3 loop spans 16 amino acids. V trimming: 9 bases; J trimming: 0 bases; junction bases outside the gene matches: 7. As DNA, the CDR3 is TGTGCCAGCGCGATACAGGGGGTCTCTGGGGCCAACGTCCTGACTTTC. Protein: CASAIQGVSGANVLTF.

The chain is built from TRBV24-1 and TRBJ2-3; perhaps TRBD2 as D (5 bases). V lost 5 bases and J lost 2, with 19 bases in between. Germline lookup yields CDR1 KGHDR and CDR2 SFDVKD. This CDR3 comprises 17 residues. CDR3 region: CATSALQASGNTDTQYF. As DNA, the CDR3 is TGTGCCACCAGTGCCCTTCAGGCGAGCGGAAACACAGATACGCAGTATTTT.

The count of this clone is one. The J gene is TRBJ1-2, the V gene TRBV6-4, with D unresolved. Germline V gene lookup returns CDR1 MRHNA and CDR2 SNTAGT. The CDR3 sequence is 14 residues long. Trimming left V 3 bases short and J 7 bases short, with 15 bases between. CDR3 residues: CASSEGPWAGGYTF. DNA of the CDR3: TGTGCCAGCAGTGAAGGGCCTTGGGCGGGTGGCTACACCTTC.

J is TRBJ1-3 and V is TRBV7-6; D might be TRBD1 (5 bases). The CDR3 has 14 amino acids. In germline, CDR1 is SGHVS, CDR2 FNYEAQ. Trimming took off 5 bases at V and 2 bases at J, with 10 bases between the two ends. This chain's CDR3 is CASSPGGTGNTIYF. CDR3 bases: TGTGCCAGCAGCCCGGGGGGGACTGGAAACACCATATATTTT.

This clone was seen once. CDR3 nucleotides: TGTGCCAGCAGTGGACTAGCGGGGGCGGGGGCCAAAAACATTCAGTACTTC. It yields the protein CASSGLAGAGAKNIQYF. V usage is TRBV28 and J usage is TRBJ2-4; 13 bases fit TRBD2. The CDR3 extends over 17 amino acids. In germline, CDR1 is MDHEN, CDR2 SYDVKM. V lost 5 bases to trimming and J lost 1 base; unmatched junction nucleotides: 5.

The chain joins TRBV29-1 to TRBJ2-3, with TRBD1 as a possible D gene (6 bases). The CDR3 is 13 residues long. The germline CDR1 and CDR2 sequences are SQVTM and ANQGSEA. Trimming took off 7 bases at V and 0 bases at J, with 11 bases between the two ends. DNA of the CDR3: TGCAGCGCCTACAGGGATAGCACAGATACGCAGTATTTT. Translation gives CSAYRDSTDTQYF.

The chain combines TRBV7-2 with TRBJ1-5; no reliable D call. With 4 bases removed from V and 5 bases from J, the gap between germline ends came to 12 bases. This CDR3 region has 14 residues. Germline V CDR1 and CDR2: SGHTA, FQGNSA. CDR3 bases: TGTGCCAGCAGCTCCGGGAGGGTCGATCAGCCCCAGCATTTT. It yields the protein CASSSGRVDQPQHF.

The V call is TRBV28, the J call TRBJ2-7; possible D gene TRBD1, 6 bases. Germline CDR1 is MDHEN and CDR2 is SYDVKM. V lost 2 bases and J lost 2, with 13 bases in between. This CDR3 is built from 15 residues. The CDR3 nucleotides read TGTGCCAGCAGTTTAACGGGGACACCTGCCTACGAGCAGTACTTC. This translates into CASSLTGTPAYEQYF.

The chain combines TRBV9 with TRBJ1-6; D gene uncertain. V was trimmed by 4 bases and J by 0 bases, leaving 14 bases between them. Germline CDR1 and CDR2: SGDLS and YYNGEE. The CDR3 has 17 amino acids. DNA for the CDR3: TGTGCCAGCAGCCCCCAGGACTGGAGCTCCTATAATTCACCCCTCCACTTT. Protein product: CASSPQDWSSYNSPLHF.

V and J are TRBV2 and TRBJ2-3; TRBD2 matches 7 bases. The CDR3 has 15 amino acids. V lost 6 bases to trimming and J lost 1 base; unmatched junction nucleotides: 7. Germline loops: CDR1 SNHLY, CDR2 FYNNEI. This chain's CDR3 is CASRWRGGGTDTQYF. CDR3 bases: TGTGCCAGCAGGTGGCGGGGAGGGGGCACAGATACGCAGTATTTT.

This chain joins TRBV7-3 and TRBJ2-1, with a possible D match to TRBD2 (6 bases). The CDR3 is 15 amino acids. The V gene lost 2 bases and the J gene lost 2 bases, with 10 bases spanning the gap. The germline V gene has CDR1 SGHTA and CDR2 FQGTGA. The CDR3 sequence is CASSLDGSPYNEQFF. The CDR3 coding sequence is TGTGCCAGCAGCTTAGACGGGAGCCCCTACAATGAGCAGTTCTTC.

This chain joins TRBV12-3 or TRBV12-4 and TRBJ2-5; the D is unclear. This CDR3 has 13 amino acids. V gave up 5 bases and J gave up 4 bases, with 11 bases separating them. CDR3 nucleotides: TGTGCCAGCAGTCCAACAGAGTCAGAGACCCAGTACTTC. It yields the protein CASSPTESETQYF.

The J gene is TRBJ2-1, the V gene TRBV7-2, with D unclear. Deletions cut 3 bases from V and 1 base from J, with 7 bases between. Germline CDR1 reads SGHTA; CDR2 reads FQGNSA. This CDR3 contains 14 residues. This chain's CDR3 is CASSFESSYNEQFF. DNA of the CDR3: TGTGCCAGCAGCTTCGAGTCGTCCTACAATGAGCAGTTCTTC. Complete variable domain (other parts from reference TRBV7-2 and TRBJ2-1): GAGVSQSPSNKVTEKGKDVELRCDPISGHTALYWYRQSLGQGLEFLIYFQGNSAPDKSGLPSDRFSAERTGGSVSTLTIQRTQQEDSAVYLCASSFESSYNEQFFGPGTRLTVL.

The chain joins TRBV7-2 to TRBJ2-7; a possible D gene is TRBD2 (5 bases). Germline CDR1 is SGHTA and CDR2 is FQGNSA. The CDR3 length is 14 residues. The V and J ends lost 2 bases and 0 bases respectively, with 8 bases between them. The CDR3 sequence: CASSLSGDSYEQYF. CDR3 coding DNA: TGTGCCAGCAGCTTAAGCGGCGACTCCTACGAGCAGTACTTC.

CDR3 region: CASSGGTGHGYTF. The CDR3 DNA follows: TGTGCCAGCAGCGGGGGCACGGGACATGGCTACACCTTC. The chain links TRBV13 to TRBJ1-2, with D perhaps TRBD1 (6 bases). In germline, CDR1 is PRHDT, CDR2 FYEKMQ (reference sequence). CDR3 size: 13 residues. Trimming cost V 5 bases and J 6 bases, with 13 bases left between them.

This chain joins TRBV21-1 and TRBJ1-1; the DNA was not used to check the table's D call, TRBD1. TRBV21-1 is a pseudogene segment. The CDR3 covers 13 residues. The CDR3 nucleotides read TGTGCCAGCAGCACCAAGGGGGACACTGAAGCTTTCTTT. Residues: CASSTKGDTEAFF.

The rearrangement links TRBV3-1 (or the pseudogene TRBV3-2) to TRBJ2-2; the match to TRBD2 covers 13 bases. The germline gives CDR1 LGHDT, CDR2 YNNKEL (reference sequence). The trim removed 7 bases at V and 1 base at J, leaving 12 bases unmatched. CDR3 length equals 19 residues. The CDR3 coding sequence is TGTGCCAGCACCAGACTCGGACTAGCGGGGGTCAGGAACACCGGGGAGCTGTTTTTT. It yields the protein CASTRLGLAGVRNTGELFF.

The chain links TRBV27 to TRBJ1-6; a possible D gene is TRBD1 (5 bases). The germline V and J ends were trimmed by 2 bases and 7 bases, with 21 bases remaining between them. Germline V gives CDR1 MNHEY, CDR2 SMNVEV (reference sequence). The CDR3 loop spans 18 amino acids. CDR3 in amino acids: CASSLMGRGQLPNSPLHF. CDR3 bases: TGTGCCAGCAGTTTAATGGGAAGGGGCCAACTACCAAATTCACCCCTCCACTTT.

This chain uses TRBV28 with TRBJ2-7, with no clear D. Germline V gene lookup returns CDR1 MDHEN and CDR2 SYDVKM. This CDR3 is 12 amino acids long. Between the trimmed V and J ends, which lost 6 bases and 0 bases, there was a span of 6 bases. CDR3 in amino acids: CASSRGSYEQYF. The CDR3 bases are TGTGCCAGCAGCCGCGGCTCCTACGAGCAGTACTTC.

V usage is TRBV29-1 and J usage is TRBJ1-2; no firm D call. The CDR3 loop spans 11 amino acids. CDR1 and CDR2 from the germline V gene are SQVTM and ANQGSEA. The ends were cut back, 0 bases at V and 5 bases at J, with 4 bases in the middle. The CDR3 region is CSVEDLYGYTF. The CDR3 DNA follows: TGCAGCGTTGAAGATCTTTATGGCTACACCTTC.